This T cell receptor beta chain was captured by sequencing in a study of monozygotic twins with inflammatory bowel disease. TCRdb reanalyzed the 5' RACE reads and collapses them to one entry per CDR3 protein, without DNA. Its clone listing holds 200,000 to 250,000 distinct CDR3 sequences. Total RNA isolation used whole blood (no T cell sorting was performed). The CDR3 is 13 residues long. The germline V gene encodes CDR1 ENHRY and CDR2 SYGVKD. Sequencing used blood. The rearrangement joins TRBV10-3 to TRBJ2-3; TCRdb calls TRBD2, which cannot be checked without DNA. The TCR was taken from a human donor with ulcerative colitis or Crohn's disease, or a healthy co-twin of an affected twin (not recorded which). The CDR3 reads CAISGGVPDTQYF.